This is a list of T cell receptor beta chains from one sample in a study of shared clonotypes between healthy human individuals. Repertoires were generated with immunoSEQ multiplex PCR, while TCRdb's copy carries only in-frame clones and drops some. The sample holds about 2.4 million clones, under 95% seen once. The material sequenced was naive CD4+ T cells from PBMCs. The receptors derive from a man aged 18 to 29 in good health. Some clones in this sample may be carry-over from other donors' samples. The CDR3 runs from the conserved cysteine through the conserved F or W. The D gene is left open where the match is weak. Part of the rows lack a size; the others show once, few, many or a class for expanded clones.

>TRBV9|TRBJ2-7|14|NA|NA
CASSVALWPYEQYF
TGTGCCAGCAGCGTAGCATTATGGCCCTACGAGCAGTACTTC
>TRBV4-1|TRBJ2-7|14|NA|NA
CASSQAVTLYEQYF
TGCGCCAGCAGCCAAGCCGTGACACTTTACGAGCAGTACTTC
>TRBV14|TRBJ1-1|16|NA|few
CASSRYALLVDTEAFF
TGTGCCAGCAGCCGATACGCTTTACTCGTGGACACTGAAGCTTTCTTT
>TRBV5-1|TRBJ2-7|14|TRBD1|NA
CASSRGQGTYEQYF
TGCGCCAGCAGCAGGGGACAGGGGACCTACGAGCAGTACTTC
>TRBV4-1|TRBJ1-6|20|TRBD1|NA
CASSHLTPGQGAPRNSPLHF
TGCGCCAGCAGCCATTTGACCCCGGGACAGGGGGCGCCACGTAATTCACCCCTCCACTTT
>TRBV28|TRBJ1-5|15|TRBD1|few
CASSVRDRGYQPQHF
TGTGCCAGCAGCGTCCGGGACAGGGGTTATCAGCCCCAGCATTTT
>TRBV11-2|TRBJ2-3|13|NA|NA
CASRGTSTDTQYF
TGTGCCAGCAGAGGGACCAGCACAGATACGCAGTATTTT
>TRBV7-6|TRBJ2-5|15|TRBD1|NA
CASSLLRQGGETQYF
TGTGCCAGCAGCTTACTAAGACAGGGTGGGGAGACCCAGTACTTC
>TRBV6-5|TRBJ1-5|14|NA|NA
CASSPGSSNQPQHF
TGTGCCAGCAGTCCGGGTAGTAGCAATCAGCCCCAGCATTTT
>TRBV11-3|TRBJ2-1|16|NA|NA
CASSFRGQGVYNEQFF
TGTGCCAGCAGCTTCCGGGGGCAAGGGGTTTACAATGAGCAGTTCTTC
>TRBV15|TRBJ2-3|18|NA|NA
CATSRTIQRAILPDTQYF
TGTGCCACCAGCAGAACTATACAACGGGCGATTTTGCCAGATACGCAGTATTTT
>TRBV4-1|TRBJ1-2|16|NA|once
CASSANQGPMLVGYTF
TGCGCCAGCAGCGCTAATCAGGGGCCGATGTTAGTTGGCTACACCTTC
>TRBV6-7|TRBJ2-7|12|NA|NA
CASSSQTAPEYF
TGTGCCAGCAGTTCACAGACAGCCCCCGAGTACTTC
>TRBV6-5|TRBJ1-5|15|NA|NA
CASSVLGPPNQPQHF
TGTGCCAGCAGTGTGTTGGGGCCCCCCAATCAGCCCCAGCATTTT